Presented here are 25 T cell receptor beta chains from one specimen sequenced in a study of blood T cell repertoires in COVID-19. Libraries were prepared by immunoSEQ multiplex PCR; TCRdb keeps only in-frame clonotypes and omits some of them. Counted here are roughly 260,000 clones, 91% occurring once; the ten biggest clones make up approximately 1.2%. The sample comprised PBMCs or T cells enriched from blood (not recorded which). The receptor set was obtained from a human donor in a cohort exposed to, infected with or recovered from COVID-19 (not recorded which). The donor label of this sample is uncertain.

The V call is TRBV5-1, the J call TRBJ1-6; D may be TRBD1 (5 bases). The germline gives CDR1 SGHRS, CDR2 YFSETQ. The CDR3 length is 15 residues. Trimming pared 4 bases from V and 10 bases from J, leaving 18 bases between. The CDR3 DNA reads TGCGCCAGCAGCCCCTCTGGGGGGGGGTTCTCACCCCTCCACTTT. Its translation is CASSPSGGGFSPLHF.

V gene TRBV10-3 combines with J gene TRBJ2-7; 11 nucleotides agree with TRBD1. The CDR3 has 14 amino acids. Germline V CDR1 and CDR2: ENHRY, SYGVKD. Trimming at V came to 2 bases and at J to 3 bases, leaving 0 bases not matched to a gene. This CDR3 is CAISEGTGGYEQYF. As DNA, the CDR3 is TGTGCCATCAGTGAGGGGACAGGGGGCTACGAGCAGTACTTC.

The rearrangement joins TRBV9 to TRBJ2-3, with D hard to call. V shed 0 bases and J shed 2 bases, with 10 bases lying between them. Germline CDR1 SGDLS, CDR2 YYNGEE. CDR3 length: 15 amino acids. CDR3 sequence reads: CASSVGNSNTDTQYF. CDR3 in DNA: TGTGCCAGCAGCGTAGGCAACTCAAACACAGATACGCAGTATTTT.

This clone was detected once. This CDR3 is CASEGQGDSPLHF. As DNA, the CDR3 is TGCGCCAGCGAGGGACAGGGGGATTCACCCCTCCACTTT. This chain uses TRBV10-1 with TRBJ1-6, with 11 bases fitting TRBD1. Germline CDR1 WNHNN, CDR2 SYGVQD (reference sequence). Trimming at V came to 8 bases and at J to 8 bases, leaving 2 bases not matched to a gene. The CDR3 loop spans 13 amino acids.

A remark on this clone: This CDR3 is also generated by other DNA sequences in the sample. This sequence joins TRBV5-1 and TRBJ2-5; the match to TRBD2 covers 11 bases. From germline, CDR1 is SGHRS and CDR2 YFSETQ. V gave up 4 bases and J gave up 4 bases; unmatched junction bases: 3. The CDR3 is 14 residues long. The CDR3 nucleotides are TGCGCCAGCAGCCTTAGCGGGGGGGGAGAGACCCAGTACTTC. Protein product: CASSLSGGGETQYF.

The gene calls are TRBV6-4 and TRBJ1-2; 10 positions match TRBD1. From germline, CDR1 is MRHNA and CDR2 SNTAGT. There are 16 residues in the CDR3. The V gene end was trimmed by 6 bases and the J gene end by 2 bases; junction bases not matched to a gene: 9. Here the CDR3 reads CASSASRDRGNYGYTF. CDR3 coding DNA: TGTGCCAGCAGCGCGTCCCGGGACAGGGGAAACTATGGCTACACCTTC.

A single count supports this clone. The rearrangement uses TRBV7-8 and TRBJ2-7; 7 nucleotides align to TRBD1. The CDR3 length is 15 residues. Germline V CDR1 and CDR2: SGHVS, FQNEAQ. V lost 5 bases, J lost 0 bases, and 7 bases stayed unmatched. CDR3 in DNA: TGTGCCAGCAGCCGAGCCGGGACAGCCTCCTACGAGCAGTACTTC. It codes for CASSRAGTASYEQYF.

The chain links TRBV7-9 to TRBJ1-2, with D hard to call. Deletions cut 1 base from V and 0 bases from J, with 9 bases between. The CDR3 sequence is 15 residues long. Germline V gene data show CDR1 as SEHNR and CDR2 as FQNEAQ (reference sequence). The CDR3 DNA follows: TGTGCCAGCAGCTTAGTGGGGAGTTCTAACTATGGCTACACCTTC. This sequence encodes CASSLVGSSNYGYTF.

This chain links TRBV9 with TRBJ1-4; 7 bases fit TRBD1. The germline V gene encodes CDR1 SGDLS and CDR2 YYNGEE. J lost 8 bases, V lost 1 base, and 11 bases had no gene match. The CDR3 consists of 16 residues. CDR3 in amino acids: CASSVRIGGSGEKLFF. CDR3 in DNA: TGTGCCAGCAGCGTAAGAATAGGGGGCTCGGGGGAAAAACTGTTTTTT.

The table lists this clone with a count of one. V usage is TRBV9 and J usage is TRBJ2-7; 7 nucleotides match TRBD2. The CDR3 runs to 14 residues. J lost 3 bases, V lost 3 bases, and 6 bases had no gene match. The V gene's germline CDR1 is SGDLS and CDR2 YYNGEE. CDR3 DNA: TGTGCCAGCAGCGCCACAGCTAGCGGCTACGAGCAGTACTTC. Translation: CASSATASGYEQYF.

Only one count was recorded for this clone. CDR3 sequence: CASSPQWDRTTDTQYF. The CDR3 nucleotides are TGTGCCAGCAGCCCCCAGTGGGACAGGACCACAGATACGCAGTATTTT. The J gene is TRBJ2-3, the V gene TRBV7-3, with TRBD1 matching 8 bases. Germline V gives CDR1 SGHTA, CDR2 FQGTGA. This CDR3 spans 16 amino acids. The V gene end was trimmed by 5 bases and the J gene end by 2 bases; junction bases not matched to a gene: 9.

The gene calls are TRBV6-2 or TRBV6-3 and TRBJ1-2; 9 bases are shared with TRBD1. The CDR3 extends over 17 amino acids. Trimming removed 0 bases from V and 8 bases from J; junction bases left unmatched: 13. Germline assignment: CDR1 MNHEY and CDR2 SVGEGT. CDR3 residues: CASSYSSLGQGDGGYTF. In DNA form, the CDR3 reads TGTGCCAGCAGTTACTCGAGCCTGGGACAGGGTGACGGCGGCTACACCTTC.

CDR3 in amino acids: CASSFIPGQATYGYTF. CDR3 bases: TGTGCCAGCAGTTTTATCCCGGGACAGGCTACCTATGGCTACACCTTC. This chain links TRBV27 with TRBJ1-2; 8 bases map to TRBD1. The V and J ends lost 3 bases and 4 bases, in that order; junction bases with no gene match: 10. Germline V CDR1 and CDR2: MNHEY, SMNVEV (reference sequence). The CDR3 contains 16 residues.

The rearrangement links TRBV12-1 to TRBJ2-1; the DNA was not compared with TRBD2, the D call given in the table. TRBV12-1 is noted as a pseudogene. This CDR3 spans 12 amino acids. CDR3 protein: CASSSPRYEQFF. In DNA, the CDR3 is TGTGCCAGCAGCTCCCCGCGGTACGAGCAGTTCTTC.

The V and J genes are TRBV9 and TRBJ1-2; TRBD1 is a possible D gene (6 bases). The CDR3 is made up of 14 amino acids. V was pared by 3 bases and J by 7 bases, with 16 bases between. The germline V gene has CDR1 SGDLS and CDR2 YYNGEE. Here the CDR3 reads CASSEHQGLGGYTF. DNA for the CDR3: TGTGCCAGCAGCGAGCATCAGGGGTTAGGTGGCTACACCTTC. Supplemented by reference TRBV9 and TRBJ1-2, the full variable domain reads DSGVTQTPKHLITATGQRVTLRCSPRSGDLSVYWYQQSLDQGLQFLIQYYNGEERAKGNILERFSAQQFPDLHSELNLSSLELGDSALYFCASSEHQGLGGYTFGSGTRLTVV.

CDR3 in amino acids: CASSYTGGAGYTF. DNA for the CDR3: TGTGCCAGCAGTTATACAGGGGGCGCAGGCTACACCTTC. This chain uses TRBV6-5 with TRBJ1-2; 9 positions match TRBD1. The germline CDR1 and CDR2 sequences are MNHEY and SVGAGI. The CDR3 totals 13 residues. V lost 3 bases, J lost 8 bases, and 4 bases stayed unmatched.

This clone has a handful of counts. The rearrangement links TRBV10-1 to TRBJ2-2, with D perhaps matching TRBD2 (6 bases). CDR1 and CDR2 (germline): WNHNN, SYGVQD (reference sequence). CDR3 length equals 14 residues. V lost 0 bases to trimming and J lost 5 bases, with 7 bases between them. CDR3 bases: TGCGCCAGCAGTGAGTCTGGAGGGACCGGGGAGCTGTTTTTT. Protein product: CASSESGGTGELFF.

CDR3 loop: CASSLGDFNTGELFF. The CDR3 region has the DNA TGCGCCAGCAGCTTGGGGGACTTTAACACCGGGGAGCTGTTTTTT. V gene TRBV5-1 combines with J gene TRBJ2-2, with D tentatively TRBD2 (6 bases). The CDR3 length is 15 residues. Trimming cost V 0 bases and J 2 bases, with 8 bases left between them. The germline CDR1 and CDR2 sequences are SGHRS and YFSETQ.

The CDR3 sequence is CASRYQGADGYTF. CDR3 nucleotide sequence: TGTGCCAGCAGATACCAGGGCGCGGATGGCTACACCTTC. The rearrangement joins TRBV7-9 to TRBJ1-2; D perhaps matches TRBD1 (5 bases). Germline loops: CDR1 SEHNR, CDR2 FQNEAQ (reference sequence). V lost 6 bases, J lost 6 bases, and 14 bases lay in between. The length of the CDR3 is 13 residues. Supplemented by reference TRBV7-9 and TRBJ1-2, the full variable domain reads DTGVSQNPRHKITKRGQNVTFRCDPISEHNRLYWYRQTLGQGPEFLTYFQNEAQLEKSRLLSDRFSAERPKGSFSTLEIQRTEQGDSAMYLCASRYQGADGYTFGSGTRLTVV.

The chain is built from TRBV27 and TRBJ1-6; D unclear. Germline V gene sequence: CDR1 MNHEY, CDR2 SMNVEV (reference sequence). This CDR3 is built from 15 residues. V lost 2 bases and J lost 7, with 12 bases in between. The CDR3 DNA follows: TGTGCCAGCAGTTTAAACCGAGCCATGAATTCACCCCTCCACTTT. As protein: CASSLNRAMNSPLHF.

This clone was seen just once. V usage is TRBV6-1 and J usage is TRBJ2-3, with a tentative D call TRBD1 (5 bases). Germline CDR1 MNHNS, CDR2 SASEGT. Trimming removed 0 bases at V and 3 bases at J, with 7 bases between. This CDR3 spans 14 amino acids. CDR3 DNA: TGTGCCAGCAGTGAAGCGGACACAACAGATACGCAGTATTTT. Protein sequence: CASSEADTTDTQYF.

The V call is TRBV7-9, the J call TRBJ1-4, with 9 bases aligning to TRBD1. Germline trimming cut 5 bases from V and 6 bases from J; bases unmatched to any gene: 4. The CDR3 is made up of 14 amino acids. Per the germline V gene, CDR1 is SEHNR and CDR2 is FQNEAQ (reference sequence). The CDR3 reads CASSLTGGYEKLFF. The CDR3 bases are TGTGCCAGCAGCCTGACAGGGGGGTATGAAAAACTGTTTTTT.

This clone occurred once. V and J are TRBV5-1 and TRBJ1-2; tentatively, D is TRBD1 (5 bases). Germline CDR1 SGHRS, CDR2 YFSETQ. This CDR3 is 13 amino acids long. Trimming removed 2 bases from V and 6 bases from J, with 11 bases in between. DNA for the CDR3: TGCGCCAGCAGCTTTCGTGGCAGGGATGGCTACACCTTC. Protein product: CASSFRGRDGYTF.

This clone was observed a single time. J is TRBJ2-1 and V is TRBV9, with 9 bases fitting TRBD2. Trimming cost V 0 bases and J 4 bases; bases outside gene matches: 5. The CDR3 covers 16 residues. Germline CDR1 and CDR2: SGDLS and YYNGEE. CDR3 DNA sequence: TGTGCCAGCAGCGTAGCGGCGGGGGGGACTTACAATGAGCAGTTCTTC. It translates to CASSVAAGGTYNEQFF. Complete variable domain (other parts from reference TRBV9 and TRBJ2-1): DSGVTQTPKHLITATGQRVTLRCSPRSGDLSVYWYQQSLDQGLQFLIQYYNGEERAKGNILERFSAQQFPDLHSELNLSSLELGDSALYFCASSVAAGGTYNEQFFGPGTRLTVL.

For this clone: Compared with germline, one end of the junction differs, possibly owing to a read error. This chain links TRBV7-9 with TRBJ1-1, with no clear D. There are 13 residues in the CDR3. Germline V gene data show CDR1 as SEHNR and CDR2 as FQNEAQ (reference sequence). The CDR3 DNA follows: TGTGCCAGCAGCCTAGCTACACAAACTGAAGCTTTCTTT. It translates to CASSLATQTEAFF.